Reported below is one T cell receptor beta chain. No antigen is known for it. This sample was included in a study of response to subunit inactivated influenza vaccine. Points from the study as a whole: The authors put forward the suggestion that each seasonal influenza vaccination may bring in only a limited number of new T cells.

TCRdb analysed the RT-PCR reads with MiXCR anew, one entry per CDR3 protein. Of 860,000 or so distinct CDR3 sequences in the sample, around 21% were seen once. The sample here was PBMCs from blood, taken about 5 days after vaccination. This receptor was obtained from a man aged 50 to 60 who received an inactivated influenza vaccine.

The CDR3 reads CASSLEEKNTEAFF. DNA for the CDR3: TGCGCCAGCAGCTTGGAGGAAAAGAACACTGAAGCTTTCTTT. The rearrangement links TRBV5-1 to TRBJ1-1; no reliable D call. Trimming removed 0 bases from V and 1 base from J, with 7 bases in between. Germline CDR1 SGHRS, CDR2 YFSETQ. This CDR3 has 14 residues.